Below are 23 T cell receptor beta chains sequenced from a single sample in a study of identical twins. TCRdb redid the calling of the 5' RACE reads with MiXCR, one entry per CDR3 protein. Among some 730,000 distinct CDR3 sequences listed, roughly 18% were seen once. The sample was also reused in another study, on T cells expressing NK-cell markers.

The sequencing sample was made of PBMCs. The origin of the receptors is a woman under 30 in good health.

V and J are TRBV7-9 and TRBJ2-1, with 8 bases matching TRBD2. The ends lost 4 bases at V and 8 bases at J; junction bases unmatched: 10. The CDR3 has 15 amino acids. In germline, CDR1 is SEHNR, CDR2 FQNEAQ (reference sequence). In DNA form, the CDR3 reads TGTGCCAGCAGCTCCACTAGCGGCCCCGGGGATGAGCAGTTCTTC. Its protein product is CASSSTSGPGDEQFF.

This clonotype was counted only a few times. CDR3 nucleotide sequence: TGCAGCGTTGAAGGACAGGGGGATGGCTACACCTTC. It translates to CSVEGQGDGYTF. The V gene is TRBV29-1, the J gene TRBJ1-2; TRBD1 matches at 9 bases. Germline CDR1 SQVTM, CDR2 ANQGSEA. The trim removed 1 base at V and 6 bases at J, leaving 0 bases unmatched. The CDR3 length is 12 residues.

This chain connects TRBV19 to TRBJ1-1; 7 nucleotides match TRBD1. The CDR3 loop spans 15 amino acids. Germline V lookup: CDR1 LNHDA, CDR2 SQIVND (reference sequence). V trimming: 7 bases; J trimming: 0 bases; junction bases outside the gene matches: 8. CDR3 amino acids: CASIPTGNLNTEAFF. The DNA for the CDR3 is TGTGCCAGTATTCCGACAGGGAACCTGAACACTGAAGCTTTCTTT.

This clonotype was counted at least ten times. This chain joins TRBV12-3 or TRBV12-4 and TRBJ2-3, with D tentatively TRBD2 (6 bases). The V gene lost 6 bases and the J gene lost 0 bases, with 22 bases spanning the gap. The CDR3 runs to 18 residues. The CDR3, as DNA: TGTGCCAGCAGGGTCGGTAGCGGTCCCGAGGCAAGCACAGATACGCAGTATTTT. This translates into CASRVGSGPEASTDTQYF.

The J gene is TRBJ2-5, the V gene TRBV11-3; D perhaps matches TRBD1 (6 bases). CDR1 is SGHNT and CDR2 is YENEEA in the germline V gene. The CDR3 spans 14 residues. V lost 5 bases and J lost 0, with 10 bases in between. CDR3 loop: CASSPRGYQETQYF. The CDR3 DNA sequence: TGTGCCAGCAGCCCAAGGGGGTACCAAGAGACCCAGTACTTC.

This clonotype was counted at least ten times. As DNA, the CDR3 is TGTGCCAGCAGCCCGGGACAGTTCTACGAGCAGTACTTC. Its protein product is CASSPGQFYEQYF. The gene calls are TRBV3-1 and TRBJ2-7, with 7 bases aligning to TRBD1. With 4 bases clipped from V and 3 bases from J, the junction kept 3 bases outside the gene matches. The CDR3 has 13 residues. Germline V CDR1 and CDR2: LGHDT, YNNKEL (reference sequence).

The chain carries TRBV19 and TRBJ2-5, with 9 bases identical to TRBD2. Germline V gene lookup returns CDR1 LNHDA and CDR2 SQIVND (reference sequence). Unmatched junction bases numbered 4, after V lost 3 bases and J lost 2 bases. The CDR3 is 15 amino acids. The CDR3 sequence: CASSISRGGQETQYF. The CDR3 DNA follows: TGTGCCAGTAGTATTTCGCGGGGGGGACAAGAGACCCAGTACTTC. The full variable domain, its missing parts supplied by reference TRBV19 and TRBJ2-5, is DGGITQSPKYLFRKEGQNVTLSCEQNLNHDAMYWYRQDPGQGLRLIYYSQIVNDFQKGDIAEGYSVSREKKESFPLTVTSAQKNPTAFYLCASSISRGGQETQYFGPGTRLLVL.

The rearrangement links TRBV5-1 to TRBJ2-2; D not resolved. The CDR3 consists of 12 residues. With 8 bases removed from V and 3 bases from J, the gap between germline ends came to 8 bases. CDR1 and CDR2 from the germline V gene are SGHRS and YFSETQ. CDR3 sequence (DNA): TGCGCCAGTGAGACTCACACCGGGGAGCTGTTTTTT. Translation gives CASETHTGELFF.

The chain is built from TRBV29-1 and TRBJ2-4; D perhaps matches TRBD1 (6 bases). Trimming cost V 1 base and J 0 bases, with 10 bases left between them. Germline CDR1 SQVTM, CDR2 ANQGSEA. The CDR3 sequence is 15 residues long. CDR3 coding DNA: TGCAGCGTTGAAGTTGGACAGATAGCCAAAAACATTCAGTACTTC. Protein sequence: CSVEVGQIAKNIQYF.

This clonotype has only a few counts. The chain employs TRBV12-3 or TRBV12-4 and TRBJ1-1, with D perhaps TRBD1 (6 bases). The CDR3 totals 16 residues. Trimming stripped 3 bases from V and 4 bases from J, with 18 bases between. The CDR3 coding sequence is TGTGCCAGCAGTTTTCCACAGGGCCTCGGGGGCACTGAAGCTTTCTTT. Protein: CASSFPQGLGGTEAFF.

This clonotype was found a few times. V usage is TRBV6-2 or TRBV6-3 and J usage is TRBJ1-3, with 8 bases identical to TRBD1. J lost 7 bases, V lost 6 bases, and 11 bases had no gene match. This CDR3 region has 15 residues. Germline-derived CDR1 and CDR2 are MNHEY and SVGEGT. CDR3 sequence: CASSNGQGIGNTIYF. In DNA form, the CDR3 reads TGTGCCAGCAGCAACGGACAGGGAATCGGTAACACCATATATTTT.

This clonotype was seen only a few times. The J gene is TRBJ2-1, the V gene TRBV7-2; D remains ambiguous. The CDR3 length is 13 residues. Germline lookup yields CDR1 SGHTA and CDR2 FQGNSA. Trimming removed 3 bases from V and 8 bases from J, with 11 bases in between. The CDR3 nucleotides are TGTGCCAGCAGCTTTGGTGGGGTTCATGAGCAGTTCTTC. It encodes CASSFGGVHEQFF.

This clonotype has just a few counts. The rearrangement links TRBV12-3 or TRBV12-4 to TRBJ2-5; D is tentatively TRBD1 or TRBD2 (5 bases each). The CDR3 runs to 15 residues. Trimming took off 2 bases at V and 4 bases at J, with 14 bases between the two ends. The CDR3: CASSLTGTPGETQYF. The DNA of the CDR3 is TGTGCCAGCAGTTTAACTGGGACCCCGGGAGAGACCCAGTACTTC.

This clonotype was counted a few times. The chain employs TRBV7-3 and TRBJ2-1, with 8 bases lining up with TRBD1. There are 13 residues in the CDR3. CDR1 and CDR2 from the germline V gene are SGHTA and FQGTGA. V lost 7 bases to trimming and J lost 6 bases; unmatched junction nucleotides: 5. The chain's CDR3 is CASTTGGGNEQFF. The CDR3 region has the DNA TGTGCCAGCACCACAGGGGGAGGCAATGAGCAGTTCTTC.

V usage is TRBV12-3 or TRBV12-4 and J usage is TRBJ1-1; TRBD1 matches 10 bases. J was trimmed by 7 bases and V by 6 bases; bases with no gene match: 11. The CDR3 loop spans 15 amino acids. Here the CDR3 DNA reads TGTGCCAGCAGCACCCAGACAGGGGGCCTGGGTGAAGCTTTCTTT. Amino acid sequence: CASSTQTGGLGEAFF.

The chain combines TRBV6-2 or TRBV6-3 with TRBJ1-5; D remains ambiguous. Trimming pared 6 bases from V and 6 bases from J, leaving 12 bases between. Germline CDR1 and CDR2: MNHEY and SVGEGT. The CDR3 is 13 amino acids. The CDR3 reads CASSPPDPQPQHF. DNA for the CDR3: TGTGCCAGCAGCCCCCCGGACCCTCAGCCCCAGCATTTT.

The chain employs TRBV28 and TRBJ2-3; no clear D gene. This CDR3 has 16 residues. From germline, CDR1 is MDHEN and CDR2 SYDVKM. The V and J ends lost 5 bases and 2 bases respectively, with 17 bases between them. Here the CDR3 reads CASSASSAPNTDTQYF. The DNA for the CDR3 is TGTGCCAGCAGTGCTTCTAGTGCCCCTAACACAGATACGCAGTATTTT.

There are many counts of this clonotype. The gene calls are TRBV12-3 or TRBV12-4 and TRBJ1-2; 7 nucleotides line up with TRBD1. This CDR3 comprises 14 residues. The V gene end was trimmed by 4 bases and the J gene end by 5 bases; junction bases not matched to a gene: 7. As DNA, the CDR3 is TGTGCCAGCAGTTACGGAGGGACAGCATATGGCTACACCTTC. Amino acids: CASSYGGTAYGYTF.

The V call is TRBV6-1, the J call TRBJ2-5; possible D gene TRBD1, 6 bases. Germline loops: CDR1 MNHNS, CDR2 SASEGT. The V end was cut by 6 bases, the J end by 4 bases, with 18 bases between. The CDR3 is 15 residues long. CDR3 bases: TGTGCCAGCAGCTCAACAGGGTTCTCGCGAGAGACCCAGTACTTC. Translating it yields CASSSTGFSRETQYF.

V gene TRBV5-1 combines with J gene TRBJ2-2; D possibly corresponds to TRBD2 (5 bases). Between the trimmed V and J ends, which lost 0 bases and 0 bases, there was a span of 12 bases. Germline V CDR1 and CDR2: SGHRS, YFSETQ. CDR3 size: 17 residues. The CDR3 sequence: CASSLEAAATNTGELFF. CDR3 DNA sequence: TGCGCCAGCAGCTTGGAAGCGGCAGCTACGAACACCGGGGAGCTGTTTTTT.

The chain is built from TRBV5-1 and TRBJ2-1; 12 bases match TRBD2. J was trimmed by 4 bases and V by 4 bases; bases with no gene match: 21. From germline, CDR1 is SGHRS and CDR2 YFSETQ. The CDR3 has 21 amino acids. CDR3: CASSDLPPGLAGYIGYNEQFF. Here the CDR3 DNA reads TGCGCCAGCAGCGACCTTCCCCCCGGACTAGCGGGATACATAGGGTACAATGAGCAGTTCTTC.

The chain combines TRBV2 with TRBJ2-1, with TRBD1 matching 7 bases. V shed 6 bases, J shed 9 bases, and the junction held 5 bases outside the gene matches. CDR1 and CDR2 (germline): SNHLY, FYNNEI. CDR3 length: 12 amino acids. CDR3 region: CASRTTGAEQFF. DNA of the CDR3: TGTGCCAGCAGAACTACAGGGGCTGAGCAGTTCTTC.

This clonotype was counted between two and nine times. The chain joins TRBV3-1 to TRBJ1-2; D gene ambiguous. CDR3 length equals 13 residues. CDR1 is LGHDT and CDR2 is YNNKEL in the germline V gene (reference sequence). Trimming removed 3 bases from V and 6 bases from J, with 11 bases in between. CDR3 sequence reads: CASSQWFGDGYTF. The CDR3 region has the DNA TGTGCCAGCAGCCAGTGGTTTGGCGATGGCTACACCTTC.